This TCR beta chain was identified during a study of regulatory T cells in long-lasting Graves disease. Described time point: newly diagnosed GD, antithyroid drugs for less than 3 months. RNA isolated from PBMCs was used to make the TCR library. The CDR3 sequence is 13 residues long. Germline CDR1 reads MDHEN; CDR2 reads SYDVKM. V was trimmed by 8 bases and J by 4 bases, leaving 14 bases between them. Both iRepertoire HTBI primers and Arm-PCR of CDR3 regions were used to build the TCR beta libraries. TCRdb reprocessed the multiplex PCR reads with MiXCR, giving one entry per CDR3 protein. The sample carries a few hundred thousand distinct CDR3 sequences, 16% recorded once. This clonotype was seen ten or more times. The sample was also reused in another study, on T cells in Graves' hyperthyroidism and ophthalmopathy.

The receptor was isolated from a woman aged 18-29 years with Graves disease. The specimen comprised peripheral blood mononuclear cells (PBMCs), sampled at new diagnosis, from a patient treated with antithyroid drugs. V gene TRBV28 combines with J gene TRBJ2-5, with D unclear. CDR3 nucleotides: TGTGCCAGCGGACGGCTCTACCGAGAGACCCAGTACTTC. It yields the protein CASGRLYRETQYF. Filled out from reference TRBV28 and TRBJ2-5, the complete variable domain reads DVKVTQSSRYLVKRTGEKVFLECVQDMDHENMFWYRQDPGLGLRLIYFSYDVKMKEKGDIPEGYSVSREKKERFSLILESASTNQTSMYLCASGRLYRETQYFGPGTRLLVL.